The entry that follows covers one TCR beta chain sequence. This clonotype was picked up a small number of times. Its antigen is not yet known. Qualities for individual bases were not recorded, and no much larger clone is one base off. The data stem from a study of spatial heterogeneity in lung cancer (dated by TCRdb to the late 2010s). Context from the whole study: Beta-chain transcripts were consistently detected in greater numbers than alpha-chain transcripts, which likely reflects a higher abundance of beta-chain transcripts. In non-small cell lung cancer, the study quantitatively compared TCR alpha and beta repertoires across several tumor regions, matched nontumor lung, and blood. In the raw uncorrected reads, each unique combination of TCR and UMI appeared on average more than ten times. At surgery, both alpha and beta chains were TCR-sequenced in approximately 210 tumor regions, approximately 64 matched nontumor lung samples and around 50 PBMC samples. The study linked features of the TCR repertoire to counts of nonsynonymous mutations, which were determined by whole-exome sequencing of tumor tissue.

General conclusions and limits of the study: Confirming at a functional level the hypothesis that regional TCRs recognize regional mutations was considered to require additional single-cell paired TCR alpha and beta sequencing. Ubiquitous expanded tumor TCRs were detected in blood more often at tumor resection than at routine follow-up.

The library came from 5' RACE. TCRdb shows the sequencer as NextSeq 500. In the TCR library protocol, a unique molecular identifier was attached to each TCR cDNA molecule so that PCR and sequencing errors could be corrected. Per the source publication's procedure: TCR identification, UMI-based error correction and CDR3 extraction were all carried out with Decombinator tools. Expanded TCRs were defined as those above a frequency of 2 per 1,000, corresponding to the top 1% of the tumor frequency distribution. Rényi diversity was computed with the R vegan package after subsampling each repertoire 100 times to 5,000 TCRs. CDR3 similarity networks were built from amino acid triplet string-kernel similarity, connecting CDR3s with pairwise similarity above 0.82. Through fastp at Q25 and MiXCR, TCRdb rebuilt clones from the public reads, retaining in-frame beta chains. Every distinct CDR3 protein forms one entry, paired with its most common genes and DNA. TCRdb assigned the V and J calls; the authors' analysis was not used. The sample yields tens of thousands of distinct CDR3 sequences; about an eighth were counted once. Just over 40% of the sample belongs to the ten largest clones.

The CDR3 goes from the cysteine to the phenylalanine over 15 residues. Just the 45-base CDR3 DNA is kept, in frame starting at base 1. The junction shows trimming of 6 bases on V and 0 bases on J, plus 15 bases between the germline ends. Based on the germline V gene, the CDR1 and CDR2 sequences are MDHEN and SYDVKM. This specimen's time point label, per the study, means: sample taken at primary tumor resection. For TCR sequencing, whole RNA was extracted from tumor and nontumor lung tissue, or from cryopreserved PBMC samples, and no cell sorting was done. The donors were 65 to 90 patients from the lung TRACERx cohort who had early-stage, untreated non-small cell lung cancer. Only patients with enough RNA available from two or more tumor regions were chosen for TCR sequencing.

Rearrangement joined TRBV28 to TRBJ2-7; TRBD1 is a possible D gene, resting on 5 matching bases. The input for sequencing was PBMCs, taken at surgery. This clonotype originated in a male donor with early-stage non-small cell lung cancer. The DNA reads TGTGCCAGCAGCCAGAGGCAGGGCCTCTCCTACGAGCAGTACTTC. Its product reads: CASSQRQGLSYEQYF.